This passage covers 16 T cell receptor beta chains from one sample sequenced in a study of T-cell reconstitution after alpha-beta-depleted transplantation in children. Unique molecular identifiers were incorporated during preparation of the TCRbeta library. TCRdb re-analysed the PCR reads in MiXCR, keeping a single row per CDR3 protein. Seen here are fewer than 700,000 distinct CDR3 sequences, 13% observed once, and the top ten hold about 2.2%. The sample consisted of PBMCs, mostly from graft donor cells, taken 360 days after TCRalphabeta/CD19-depleted stem cell transplant. Receptor source: a male patient younger than 18 who had a stem cell transplant for acute myeloid leukemia, so the T cells may come from the graft donor.

The table lists this clonotype with a few counts. V and J are TRBV28 and TRBJ1-2; perhaps TRBD1 as D (6 bases). This CDR3 comprises 12 residues. From germline, CDR1 is MDHEN and CDR2 SYDVKM. The germline V and J ends were trimmed by 7 bases and 5 bases, with 11 bases remaining between them. The CDR3 spells CASTPGEYGYTF. The CDR3 DNA is TGTGCCAGCACCCCAGGGGAATATGGCTACACCTTC.

V and J are TRBV4-3 and TRBJ2-7; D tentatively fits TRBD1 or TRBD2 (5 bases each). The CDR3 totals 14 residues. Trimming cost V 0 bases and J 3 bases, with 9 bases left between them. Germline V gives CDR1 LGHNA, CDR2 YSLEER. The CDR3 DNA follows: TGCGCCAGCAGCCAAGATGGGGGATACTACGAGCAGTACTTC. Its protein product is CASSQDGGYYEQYF.

The V and J genes are TRBV19 and TRBJ2-1; 9 bases agree with TRBD1. Germline-derived CDR1 and CDR2 are LNHDA and SQIVND (reference sequence). V lost 7 bases and J lost 5; bases outside the gene matches: 9. The CDR3 is 15 residues long. The CDR3 loop reads CASTEGQGLDNEQFF. CDR3 in DNA: TGTGCCAGTACCGAGGGACAGGGACTCGACAATGAGCAGTTCTTC.

Many counts were recorded for this clonotype. The rearrangement uses TRBV28 and TRBJ2-3; 11 bases are shared with TRBD1. The ends lost 5 bases at V and 6 bases at J; junction bases unmatched: 7. The germline V gene encodes CDR1 MDHEN and CDR2 SYDVKM. The CDR3 loop spans 15 amino acids. In DNA, the CDR3 is TGTGCCAGCAGTCCCCGGACAGGGGGCGCGGATACGCAGTATTTT. Residues: CASSPRTGGADTQYF.

The chain recombines TRBV6-5 with TRBJ2-5, with D possibly matching TRBD1 (7 bases). The CDR3 has 14 amino acids. The ends were cut back, 2 bases at V and 6 bases at J, with 13 bases in the middle. Germline CDR1 reads MNHEY; CDR2 reads SVGAGI. CDR3: CASSYSRGEKTQYF. For the CDR3, the DNA is TGTGCCAGCAGTTACAGCAGGGGGGAGAAGACCCAGTACTTC.

This clonotype was observed at least ten times. The genes are TRBV28 and TRBJ2-7; no clear D gene. The CDR3 sequence is 15 residues long. V lost 6 bases and J lost 2, with 17 bases in between. Germline assignment: CDR1 MDHEN and CDR2 SYDVKM. CDR3 sequence reads: CASRTPGRAPYEQYF. The CDR3, as DNA: TGTGCCAGCAGGACGCCCGGTAGGGCGCCCTACGAGCAGTACTTC. The full variable domain, in which reference TRBV28 and TRBJ2-7 provide the parts outside the CDR3, is DVKVTQSSRYLVKRTGEKVFLECVQDMDHENMFWYRQDPGLGLRLIYFSYDVKMKEKGDIPEGYSVSREKKERFSLILESASTNQTSMYLCASRTPGRAPYEQYFGPGTRLTVT.

This clonotype has a handful of counts. This chain joins TRBV7-2 and TRBJ2-5; 7 bases are a match to TRBD2. Germline V gene data show CDR1 as SGHTA and CDR2 as FQGNSA. This CDR3 comprises 17 residues. The ends lost 2 bases at V and 5 bases at J; junction bases unmatched: 14. CDR3 bases: TGTGCCAGCAGCTTAAAATTATCGGGGCTTAGCGGGGAGACCCAGTACTTC. This sequence encodes CASSLKLSGLSGETQYF.

The chain employs TRBV7-6 and TRBJ2-1; D is perhaps TRBD2 (5 bases). The CDR3 loop spans 14 amino acids. Germline assignment: CDR1 SGHVS and CDR2 FNYEAQ. Trimming stripped 1 base from V and 3 bases from J, with 7 bases between. Here the CDR3 reads CASSLERVYNEQFF. Written as DNA, the CDR3 is TGTGCCAGCAGCTTAGAGAGGGTCTACAATGAGCAGTTCTTC.

This clonotype occurred many times. The rearrangement uses TRBV5-1 and TRBJ2-1, with 8 bases lining up with TRBD2. CDR3 length: 13 residues. Germline V gene lookup returns CDR1 SGHRS and CDR2 YFSETQ. With 9 bases clipped from V and 0 bases from J, the junction kept 2 bases outside the gene matches. As DNA, the CDR3 is TGCGCCACCGGGACTAGCTCCTACAATGAGCAGTTCTTC. Translating it yields CATGTSSYNEQFF. The variable domain in full, completed from reference TRBV5-1 and TRBJ2-1, reads KAGVTQTPRYLIKTRGQQVTLSCSPISGHRSVSWYQQTPGQGLQFLFEYFSETQRNKGNFPGRFSGRQFSNSRSEMNVSTLELGDSALYLCATGTSSYNEQFFGPGTRLTVL.

This clonotype was seen ten or more times. The V gene is TRBV29-1, the J gene TRBJ2-1; 7 nucleotides match TRBD1. Germline assignment: CDR1 SQVTM and CDR2 ANQGSEA. The CDR3 is made up of 11 amino acids. The trim removed 6 bases at V and 12 bases at J, leaving 8 bases unmatched. The CDR3 region is CSVGGRDRQFF. The DNA of the CDR3 is TGCAGCGTCGGAGGCCGGGACAGGCAGTTCTTC.

CDR3 DNA: TGCAGCGTTGATTTCGGACAGGGGAGTAACGAGCAGTACTTC. This sequence encodes CSVDFGQGSNEQYF. The J gene is TRBJ2-7, the V gene TRBV29-1; the match to TRBD1 covers 9 bases. The CDR3 is made up of 14 amino acids. Germline V gene sequence: CDR1 SQVTM, CDR2 ANQGSEA. J lost 5 bases, V lost 3 bases, and 8 bases had no gene match.

Comment on this clonotype: At one end, the junction sequence differs from germline, possibly due to a read error. The gene calls are TRBV20-1 and TRBJ2-7; tentative D call: TRBD1 (6 bases). Germline V CDR1 and CDR2: DFQATT, SNEGSKA (reference sequence). This CDR3 is 16 amino acids long. CDR3 in DNA: TGCTGTGCTAGAGATTCAGGGGTTAGGAGCTCCTACGAGCAGTACTTC. It yields the protein CCARDSGVRSSYEQYF.

The chain links TRBV24-1 to TRBJ2-1; 10 bases line up with TRBD2. V lost 3 bases, J lost 0 bases, and 4 bases stayed unmatched. The V gene's germline CDR1 is KGHDR and CDR2 SFDVKD. This CDR3 has 17 residues. The CDR3 loop is CATSDPLAGSSYNEQFF. The CDR3 DNA sequence: TGTGCCACCAGTGATCCACTAGCGGGAAGCTCCTACAATGAGCAGTTCTTC.

The chain combines TRBV4-2 with TRBJ2-7, with D perhaps matching TRBD2 (6 bases). From germline, CDR1 is LGHNA and CDR2 YNFKEQ. The V and J ends lost 0 bases and 2 bases respectively, with 17 bases between them. This CDR3 spans 17 amino acids. The CDR3 loop is CASSQDLLLAQTYEQYF. DNA of the CDR3: TGTGCCAGCAGCCAAGATCTTCTCCTAGCGCAAACCTACGAGCAGTACTTC.

This clonotype was found a few times. The rearrangement joins TRBV19 to TRBJ2-2; D possibly corresponds to TRBD2 (6 bases). The CDR3 length is 14 residues. The germline V and J ends were trimmed by 7 bases and 5 bases, with 14 bases remaining between them. Germline CDR1 reads LNHDA; CDR2 reads SQIVND (reference sequence). The CDR3 protein is CASTRDLGTGELFF. In nucleotides, the CDR3 is TGTGCCAGTACGCGGGATCTGGGTACCGGGGAGCTGTTTTTT. Using reference TRBV19 and TRBJ2-2 for the parts outside the CDR3, the full variable domain is DGGITQSPKYLFRKEGQNVTLSCEQNLNHDAMYWYRQDPGQGLRLIYYSQIVNDFQKGDIAEGYSVSREKKESFPLTVTSAQKNPTAFYLCASTRDLGTGELFFGEGSRLTVL.

The V and J genes are TRBV28 and TRBJ1-2; maybe TRBD1 (6 bases). This CDR3 region has 12 residues. The V gene's germline CDR1 is MDHEN and CDR2 SYDVKM. V was pared by 8 bases and J by 3 bases, with 10 bases between. The CDR3 is CASGQSDYGYTF. The CDR3 nucleotides are TGTGCCAGCGGACAGAGCGACTATGGCTACACCTTC.